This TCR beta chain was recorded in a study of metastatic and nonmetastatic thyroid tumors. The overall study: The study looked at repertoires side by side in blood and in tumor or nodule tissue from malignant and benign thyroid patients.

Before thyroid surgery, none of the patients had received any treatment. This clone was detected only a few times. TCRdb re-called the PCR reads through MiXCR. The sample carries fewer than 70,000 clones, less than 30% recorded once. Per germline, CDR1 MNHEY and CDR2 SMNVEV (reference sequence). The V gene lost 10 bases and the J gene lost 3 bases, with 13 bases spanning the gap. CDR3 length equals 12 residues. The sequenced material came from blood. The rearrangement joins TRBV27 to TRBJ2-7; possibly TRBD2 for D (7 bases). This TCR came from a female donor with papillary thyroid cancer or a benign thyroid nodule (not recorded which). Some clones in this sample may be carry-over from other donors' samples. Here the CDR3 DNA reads TGTGCCACACGGGGGGCCGGCTACGAGCAGTACTTC. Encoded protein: CATRGAGYEQYF.